This T cell receptor (beta chain) is drawn from a study of cytomegalovirus exposure and HLA in healthy donors. Germline V gene data show CDR1 as SGHRS and CDR2 as YFSETQ. There are 16 residues in the CDR3. The trim removed 3 bases at V and 10 bases at J, leaving 15 bases unmatched. The PCR made use of 60 Vbeta and 13 Jbeta primers. Profiling relied on immunoSEQ multiplex PCR, and the TCRdb table lists in-frame clones only, not all of them. Of 130,000 or so clones in the sample, around 73% were seen once. The receptor was derived from a female donor in good health and CMV-seronegative. Sequencing was performed on PBMCs. This chain connects TRBV5-1 to TRBJ1-1; TRBD1 matches at 10 bases. The CDR3 region has the DNA TGCGCCAGCAGCTATGGGCTACTGAGGGACAGGGGAGCAGCTTTCTTT. Its translation is CASSYGLLRDRGAAFF.